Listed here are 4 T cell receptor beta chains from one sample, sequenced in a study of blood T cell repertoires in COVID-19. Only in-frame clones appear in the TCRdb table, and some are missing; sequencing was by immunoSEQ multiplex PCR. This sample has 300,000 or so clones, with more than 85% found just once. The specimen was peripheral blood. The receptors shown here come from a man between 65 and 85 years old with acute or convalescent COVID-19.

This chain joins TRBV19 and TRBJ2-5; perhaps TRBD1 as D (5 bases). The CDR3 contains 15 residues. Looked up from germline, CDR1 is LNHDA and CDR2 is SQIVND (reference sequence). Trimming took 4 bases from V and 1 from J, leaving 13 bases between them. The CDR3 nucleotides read TGTGCCAGTAGTACCGACAGTGCTTCCCAAGAGACCCAGTACTTC. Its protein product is CASSTDSASQETQYF.

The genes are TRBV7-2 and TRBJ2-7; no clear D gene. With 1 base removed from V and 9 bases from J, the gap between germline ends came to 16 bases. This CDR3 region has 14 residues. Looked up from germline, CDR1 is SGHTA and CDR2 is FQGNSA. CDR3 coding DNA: TGTGCCAGCAGCTTAGATGTCACGCCCACACGGCAGTACTTC. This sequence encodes CASSLDVTPTRQYF.

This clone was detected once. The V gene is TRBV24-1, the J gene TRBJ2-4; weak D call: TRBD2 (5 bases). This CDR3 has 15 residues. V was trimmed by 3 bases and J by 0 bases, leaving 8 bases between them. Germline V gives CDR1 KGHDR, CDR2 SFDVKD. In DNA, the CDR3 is TGTGCCACCAGTGATAGCGGATTAGCCAAAAACATTCAGTACTTC. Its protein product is CATSDSGLAKNIQYF.

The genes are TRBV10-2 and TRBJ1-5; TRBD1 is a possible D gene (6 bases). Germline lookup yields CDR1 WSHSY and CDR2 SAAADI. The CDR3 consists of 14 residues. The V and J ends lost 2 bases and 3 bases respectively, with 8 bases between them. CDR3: CASSETGINQPQHF. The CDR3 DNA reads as TGCGCCAGCAGTGAGACAGGGATCAATCAGCCCCAGCATTTT.